Listed below are T cell receptor beta chains from one sample, sequenced in a study of blood T cell repertoires in COVID-19. The assay was immunoSEQ multiplex PCR, and TCRdb's table has in-frame clones only and misses some. Among about 200,000 clones listed, more than 70% were seen once. Material for sequencing was PBMCs or T cells enriched from blood (not recorded which). These receptors were taken from a man aged 40-50 years with acute COVID-19. CDR3s include the opening cysteine and the closing phenylalanine or tryptophan. The order of the fields is V gene, clone size, D gene, J gene, CDR3 length, CDR3 DNA, CDR3 protein. D genes are given only for firm matches. Clone size is not always given. Where it is, it says once, few, many or a class for expanded clones.

TRBV28,.,TRBD1,TRBJ1-1,13,TGTGCCAGCAGTTCAGGGGACAGGGCAAAAGCTTTCTTT,CASSSGDRAKAFF
TRBV19,.,.,TRBJ1-1,12,TGTGCCAGTAGACTCGGAGACACTGAAGCTTTCTTT,CASRLGDTEAFF
TRBV24-1,.,TRBD2,TRBJ2-3,18,TGTGCCACCAGTGATCTTAAAGGGACTAGCGGATACACAGATACGCAGTATTTT,CATSDLKGTSGYTDTQYF
TRBV7-9,.,TRBD2,TRBJ2-3,16,TGTGCCAGCAGCTTAGGGGCGTCGGGAGGTGGAGATACGCAGTATTTT,CASSLGASGGGDTQYF
TRBV1,.,.,TRBJ2-1,13,TGCACCAGCAGCTGGAGGAGTCTCGATGAGCAGTTCTTC,CTSSWRSLDEQFF
TRBV19,.,.,TRBJ1-4,15,TGTGCCAGTAGTATTCAGACAGGTCAGGGAGAAAAACTGTTTTTT,CASSIQTGQGEKLFF
TRBV19,.,.,TRBJ2-6,15,TGTGCCAGTAGTTGGCAGGGGTCCGGGGCCAACGTCCTGACTTTC,CASSWQGSGANVLTF
TRBV28,.,TRBD1,TRBJ1-4,13,TGTGCCAGCAGAGGGGGCCTGAGGGAAAAACTGTTTTTT,CASRGGLREKLFF
TRBV28,.,.,TRBJ1-1,15,TGTGCCAGCAGCCCCATAGTGACCGCGGGGACTGAAGCTTTCTTT,CASSPIVTAGTEAFF
TRBV7-7,.,.,TRBJ1-3,16,TGTGCCAGCAGCTACGGACTGCCAAGCTCTGGAAACACCATATATTTT,CASSYGLPSSGNTIYF
TRBV5-4,few,TRBD2,TRBJ2-1,16,TGTGCCAGCAGCTCGGGACTAGCGGGAGGGGTCGATGAGCAGTTCTTC,CASSSGLAGGVDEQFF
TRBV2,.,.,TRBJ2-7,16,TGTGCCAGCACCTGGGGGCGGGGGCCATACTCCTACGAGCAGTACTTC,CASTWGRGPYSYEQYF
TRBV13,.,.,TRBJ1-3,16,TGTGCCAGCAGCTTAGTCACAGAAGTCAATGGAAACACCATATATTTT,CASSLVTEVNGNTIYF
TRBV7-2,.,TRBD2,TRBJ2-1,15,TGTGCCAGCAGCCTAGCTTCGGGGGGTTGGAATGAGCAGTTCTTC,CASSLASGGWNEQFF
TRBV12-3/TRBV12-4,once,.,TRBJ2-5,12,TGTGCCAGCAGTTTGGTGGAGGGGACCCAGTACTTC,CASSLVEGTQYF
TRBV7-9,.,TRBD2,TRBJ2-3,17,TGTGCCAGCAGCGCACTCCTTAGCGGGAGGGCCCGGGATACGCAGTATTTT,CASSALLSGRARDTQYF
TRBV6-4,.,.,TRBJ2-1,13,TGTGCCAGCAGTGCCGGGACTCTCGGTGAGCAGTTCTTC,CASSAGTLGEQFF
TRBV9,once,TRBD1,TRBJ1-1,15,TGTGCCAGCAGCGTATCGACAGGGTTTAACACTGAAGCTTTCTTT,CASSVSTGFNTEAFF
TRBV28,.,TRBD2,TRBJ2-7,16,TGTGCCAGCAGTTTGAATTCGGATAGCGGGACCTACGAGCAGTACTTC,CASSLNSDSGTYEQYF
TRBV29-1,.,.,TRBJ1-1,11,TGCAGCGTTGAAGCAACAGAAGAAGCTTTCTTT,CSVEATEEAFF
TRBV15,.,.,TRBJ1-5,15,TGTGCCACCAGCCCCGGGGCAGGGGCTGGGTCACCCCAGCATTTT,CATSPGAGAGSPQHF
TRBV12-3/TRBV12-4,once,.,TRBJ1-5,13,TGTGCCAGCAGTTTCGGGGTTCGCCAGCCCCAGCATTTT,CASSFGVRQPQHF
TRBV25-1,.,TRBD2,TRBJ2-3,18,TGTGCCAGCAGTCCTACTAGCGGGAGGGGAGGGTCCACAGATACGCAGTATTTT,CASSPTSGRGGSTDTQYF
TRBV25-1,.,.,TRBJ1-2,12,TGTGCCAGCAGCCCCAGGGAAGGTGGCTACACCTTC,CASSPREGGYTF
TRBV5-1,.,TRBD2,TRBJ2-1,16,TGCGCCAGCAGCTTGGGTGGAGCGGGACCCTACAATGAGCAGTTCTTC,CASSLGGAGPYNEQFF
TRBV4-3,.,TRBD1,TRBJ1-5,17,TGCGCCAGCAGCCAAACGACAGGGGGCGCGGGCAATCAGCCCCAGCATTTT,CASSQTTGGAGNQPQHF
TRBV5-1,.,TRBD1,TRBJ2-1,18,TGCGCCAGCAGCAGCAACCCACCCGGGACAGGGACATCCAATGAGCAGTTCTTC,CASSSNPPGTGTSNEQFF
TRBV4-2,once,.,TRBJ2-5,17,TGTGCCAGCAGCCAAGATCTGGCGGTAGTTGGCCAAGAGACCCAGTACTTC,CASSQDLAVVGQETQYF
TRBV2,.,.,TRBJ2-5,12,TGTGCCAGCAGACTTAGTGAAGAGACCCAGTACTTC,CASRLSEETQYF
TRBV9,once,.,TRBJ2-1,13,TGTGCCAGCACTTCAGGCTCCTACAATGAGCAGTTCTTC,CASTSGSYNEQFF
TRBV5-1,.,.,TRBJ1-2,12,TGCGCCAGCAGCCCCGGACAAGGAGGCTACACCTTC,CASSPGQGGYTF